Below, 21 T cell receptor beta chains from the same sample are listed, as sequenced in a study of OX40 agonist ivuxolimab in advanced cancers. Measured with immunoSEQ multiplex PCR; TCRdb has only the in-frame clones, and not every one. This sample yields tens of thousands of clones, of which over 65% are seen a single time; approximately 30% belongs to the top ten. The sample in question was CD4+ or CD8+ T cells sorted from blood, obtained in a trial of the OX40 agonist ivuxolimab. These receptors originate from an adult with an advanced solid tumor such as melanoma, head and neck, liver or kidney cancer.

J is TRBJ1-1 and V is TRBV4-1; D gene unclear. The CDR3 is 14 amino acids. V was clipped by 1 base and J by 0 bases, with 6 bases between them. Germline-derived CDR1 and CDR2 are MGHRA and YSYEKL. As DNA, the CDR3 is TGCGCCAGCAGCCAAGTTCCCATGAACACTGAAGCTTTCTTT. It encodes CASSQVPMNTEAFF.

In the case of this clone: The same CDR3 is also encoded by other DNA sequences in this sample. V usage is TRBV28 and J usage is TRBJ1-1; no clear D. With 2 bases removed from V and 1 base from J, the gap between germline ends came to 5 bases. CDR1 and CDR2 (germline): MDHEN, SYDVKM. This CDR3 region has 13 residues. The CDR3 loop reads CASSLGQNTEAFF. DNA for the CDR3: TGTGCCAGCAGTTTAGGGCAGAACACTGAAGCTTTCTTT.

The genes are TRBV7-9 and TRBJ2-7, with a weak D call TRBD2 (6 bases). CDR1 and CDR2 from the germline V gene are SEHNR and FQNEAQ (reference sequence). Trimming took 2 bases from V and 2 from J, leaving 13 bases between them. CDR3 length: 15 residues. DNA for the CDR3: TGTGCCAGCAGCTTAACCCCTAGCGAGACCTACGAGCAGTACTTC. Protein product: CASSLTPSETYEQYF. Drawing the rest from reference TRBV7-9 and TRBJ2-7, the complete variable domain is DTGVSQNPRHKITKRGQNVTFRCDPISEHNRLYWYRQTLGQGPEFLTYFQNEAQLEKSRLLSDRFSAERPKGSFSTLEIQRTEQGDSAMYLCASSLTPSETYEQYFGPGTRLTVT.

The chain couples TRBV27 to TRBJ2-7; D is uncertain. This CDR3 has 14 amino acids. Trimming pared 5 bases from V and 4 bases from J, leaving 15 bases between. Germline V gene lookup returns CDR1 MNHEY and CDR2 SMNVEV (reference sequence). The CDR3: CASSMTLSLYEQYF. The CDR3 region has the DNA TGTGCCAGCAGTATGACTCTCTCCCTATACGAGCAGTACTTC.

CDR3 nucleotides: TGCGCCAGCAGCCGCCAACTAGGGAATTATAGGGAGCAGTACTTC. It specifies CASSRQLGNYREQYF. The chain is built from TRBV4-1 and TRBJ2-7; D is perhaps TRBD2 (5 bases). CDR1 MGHRA and CDR2 YSYEKL come from the germline V gene. The CDR3 runs to 15 residues. Trimming stripped 4 bases from V and 7 bases from J, with 20 bases between.

About this clone: The sample carries other DNA sequences with the same CDR3. The chain couples TRBV28 to TRBJ2-3, with D perhaps matching TRBD2 (5 bases). Germline CDR1 reads MDHEN; CDR2 reads SYDVKM. This CDR3 is 14 amino acids long. Trimming took 3 bases from V and 1 from J, leaving 8 bases between them. The CDR3 loop reads CASSFLSGTDTQYF. As DNA, the CDR3 is TGTGCCAGCAGTTTTCTTAGCGGCACAGATACGCAGTATTTT.

J is TRBJ2-3 and V is TRBV28, with 9 bases identical to TRBD2. Germline loops: CDR1 MDHEN, CDR2 SYDVKM. V shed 4 bases, J shed 0 bases, and the junction held 5 bases outside the gene matches. This CDR3 is 16 amino acids long. The CDR3 protein is CASSSGLAGSTDTQYF. The CDR3 DNA is TGTGCCAGCAGTTCCGGCCTAGCGGGGAGCACAGATACGCAGTATTTT.

This rearrangement joins TRBV6-6 to TRBJ2-3; TRBD2 matches at 10 bases. The CDR3 spans 15 residues. Per germline, CDR1 MNHNY and CDR2 SVGAGI (reference sequence). The V gene end was trimmed by 7 bases and the J gene end by 5 bases; junction bases not matched to a gene: 9. For the CDR3, the DNA is TGTGCCAGCATCGTCCTAGCGGGAGTGGGAGATACGCAGTATTTT. This codes for CASIVLAGVGDTQYF.

The rearrangement uses TRBV21-1 and TRBJ2-5; no DNA check was done on the table's D call, TRBD1. TRBV21-1 is assigned pseudogene status. CDR3 length: 14 amino acids. DNA of the CDR3: TGTGCCAGCAGCTACCGGACAGGGGAGGAGACCCAGTACTTC. This codes for CASSYRTGEETQYF.

The chain combines TRBV6-1 with TRBJ1-5; D perhaps matches TRBD1 (5 bases). The ends were cut back, 2 bases at V and 2 bases at J, with 13 bases in the middle. This CDR3 has 16 residues. Germline V gives CDR1 MNHNS, CDR2 SASEGT. The CDR3 region has the DNA TGTGCCAGCAGTGAATGGGGCGGGGGAGGCAATCAGCCCCAGCATTTT. It is translated as CASSEWGGGGNQPQHF.

J is TRBJ2-5 and V is TRBV7-8, with D perhaps TRBD2 (6 bases). The V gene's germline CDR1 is SGHVS and CDR2 FQNEAQ. V was trimmed by 1 base and J by 0 bases, leaving 9 bases between them. The CDR3 has 15 amino acids. CDR3 residues: CASSLGASDQETQYF. The CDR3 region has the DNA TGTGCCAGCAGCTTAGGCGCTAGCGACCAAGAGACCCAGTACTTC.

V usage is TRBV28 and J usage is TRBJ2-7; 9 bases align to TRBD2. V lost 2 bases, J lost 1 base, and 3 bases stayed unmatched. The CDR3 has 15 amino acids. CDR1 is MDHEN, CDR2 SYDVKM, per germline. CDR3 protein: CASSLRLAASYEQYF. CDR3 DNA sequence: TGTGCCAGCAGTTTAAGACTAGCGGCGTCCTACGAGCAGTACTTC.

The J gene is TRBJ1-1, the V gene TRBV18, with 7 positions matching TRBD1. J lost 11 bases, V lost 4 bases, and 10 bases had no gene match. Germline CDR1 and CDR2: KGHSH and LQKENI. CDR3 length: 13 amino acids. Here the CDR3 DNA reads TGTGCCAGCTCACGCCGAGACAGGGAAAGGGCTTTCTTT. Translated: CASSRRDRERAFF.

The chain has TRBV5-8 and TRBJ2-7; D tentatively fits TRBD1 or TRBD2 (5 bases each). From germline, CDR1 is SGHTS and CDR2 YDEGEE. With 4 bases removed from V and 4 bases from J, the gap between germline ends came to 27 bases. The CDR3 covers 18 residues. CDR3: CASSPGRAWDRDPYEQYF. The DNA for the CDR3 is TGTGCCAGCAGCCCCGGACGAGCATGGGACCGCGATCCTTACGAGCAGTACTTC.

The rearrangement uses TRBV27 and TRBJ2-7; unclear D gene. V dropped 2 bases and J dropped 5 bases, with 16 bases sitting between them. The germline CDR1 and CDR2 sequences are MNHEY and SMNVEV (reference sequence). The CDR3 has 15 residues. CDR3 loop: CASSLREGLLNEQYF. The CDR3 DNA follows: TGTGCCAGCAGTTTAAGGGAAGGCCTTTTGAACGAGCAGTACTTC.

V gene TRBV2 combines with J gene TRBJ1-1; D is unclear. The CDR3 totals 12 residues. CDR1 is SNHLY, CDR2 FYNNEI, per germline. Trimming took 7 bases from V and 7 from J, leaving 13 bases between them. In DNA, the CDR3 is TGTGCCAGCACCCCGCCTGGGATTGAAGCTTTCTTT. Amino acid sequence: CASTPPGIEAFF.

The CDR3 reads CASSSSGTSSYNEQFF. For the CDR3, the DNA is TGCGCCAGCAGCTCCTCCGGGACTAGTTCTTACAATGAGCAGTTCTTC. The V gene is TRBV5-1, the J gene TRBJ2-1, with 8 bases that match TRBD2. Germline V gene data show CDR1 as SGHRS and CDR2 as YFSETQ. CDR3 size: 16 residues. The V and J ends lost 3 bases and 4 bases, in that order; junction bases with no gene match: 9.

By share of the sample, this clone is medium-sized. The rearrangement uses TRBV2 and TRBJ2-3; perhaps D is TRBD1 or TRBD2 (6 bases each). Between the trimmed V and J ends, which lost 11 bases and 0 bases, there was a span of 21 bases. Looked up from germline, CDR1 is SNHLY and CDR2 is FYNNEI. The CDR3 spans 16 residues. The CDR3 bases are TGTGCCTTAAGGGGGGCACAGGGTCAAAGCACAGATACGCAGTATTTT. Translating gives CALRGAQGQSTDTQYF.

V usage is TRBV27 and J usage is TRBJ2-1; no clear D. The CDR3 spans 15 residues. V was trimmed by 6 bases and J by 8 bases, leaving 20 bases between them. Germline CDR1 and CDR2: MNHEY and SMNVEV (reference sequence). The CDR3 protein is CASRTGLRSVHEQFF. The CDR3 nucleotides are TGTGCCAGCAGGACGGGTTTGAGGTCGGTACATGAGCAGTTCTTC.

CDR3 protein: CASSLGGGYQETQYF. CDR3 sequence (DNA): TGTGCCAGCAGCCTCGGGGGGGGGTACCAAGAGACCCAGTACTTC. The gene calls are TRBV14 and TRBJ2-5, with 8 positions matching TRBD2. Trimming took 4 bases from V and 0 from J; bases not matched to a gene: 4. The CDR3 extends over 15 amino acids. In germline, CDR1 is SGHDN, CDR2 FVKESK.

The gene calls are TRBV6-1 and TRBJ2-7; D is perhaps TRBD1 or TRBD2 (5 bases each). CDR3 length equals 15 residues. V shed 2 bases and J shed 4 bases, with 15 bases lying between them. Germline V gene lookup returns CDR1 MNHNS and CDR2 SASEGT. Here the CDR3 reads CASSEYGTPRYEQYF. The CDR3 region has the DNA TGTGCCAGCAGTGAATATGGGACCCCGAGGTACGAGCAGTACTTC.